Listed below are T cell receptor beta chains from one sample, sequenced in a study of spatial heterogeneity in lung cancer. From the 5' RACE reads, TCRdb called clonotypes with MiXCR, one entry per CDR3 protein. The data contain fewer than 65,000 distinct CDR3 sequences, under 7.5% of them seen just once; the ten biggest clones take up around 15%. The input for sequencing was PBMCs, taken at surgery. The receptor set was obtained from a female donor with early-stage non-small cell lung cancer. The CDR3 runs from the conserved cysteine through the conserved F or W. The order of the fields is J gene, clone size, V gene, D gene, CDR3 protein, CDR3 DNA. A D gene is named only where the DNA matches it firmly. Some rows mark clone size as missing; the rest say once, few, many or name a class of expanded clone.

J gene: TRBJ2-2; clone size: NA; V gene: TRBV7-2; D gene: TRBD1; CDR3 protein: CASSAGQGGTGELFF; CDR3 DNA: TGTGCCAGCAGCGCCGGACAGGGAGGCACCGGGGAGCTGTTTTTT
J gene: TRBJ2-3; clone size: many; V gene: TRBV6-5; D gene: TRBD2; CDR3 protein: CATRPGTNTDTQYF; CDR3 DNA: TGTGCCACCCGCCCCGGGACTAACACAGATACGCAGTATTTT
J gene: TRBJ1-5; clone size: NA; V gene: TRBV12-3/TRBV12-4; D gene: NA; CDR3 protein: CASSFGGGSNQPQHF; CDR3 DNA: TGTGCCAGCAGTTTTGGGGGCGGGAGCAATCAGCCCCAGCATTTT
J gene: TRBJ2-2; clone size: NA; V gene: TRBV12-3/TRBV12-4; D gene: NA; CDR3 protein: CASRLPSGQGGYTGELFF; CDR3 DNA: TGTGCCAGCAGACTCCCCTCCGGACAGGGAGGGTACACCGGGGAGCTGTTTTTT
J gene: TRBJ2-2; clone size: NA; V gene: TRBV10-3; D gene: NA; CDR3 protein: CAISDVTGSAGELFF; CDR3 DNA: TGTGCCATCAGTGATGTAACAGGGTCTGCCGGGGAGCTGTTTTTT
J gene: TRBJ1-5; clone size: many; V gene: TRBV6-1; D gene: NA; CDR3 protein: CASSPTTSNQPQHF; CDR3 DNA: TGTGCCAGCAGTCCCACTACTAGCAATCAGCCCCAGCATTTT
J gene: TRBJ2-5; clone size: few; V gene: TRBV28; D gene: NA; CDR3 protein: CASSLGGGSETQYF; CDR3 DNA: TGTGCCAGCAGTTTAGGGGGGGGCTCCGAGACCCAGTACTTC
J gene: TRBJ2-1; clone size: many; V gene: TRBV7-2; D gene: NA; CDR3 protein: CASTSQGGHNEQFF; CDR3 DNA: TGTGCCAGCACCTCCCAGGGTGGACACAATGAGCAGTTCTTC
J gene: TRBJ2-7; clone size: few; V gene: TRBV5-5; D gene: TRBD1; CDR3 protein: CASSLGGGPLYEQYF; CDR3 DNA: TGTGCCAGCAGCTTGGGAGGGGGCCCCCTCTACGAGCAGTACTTC
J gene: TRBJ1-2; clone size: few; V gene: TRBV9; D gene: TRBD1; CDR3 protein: CASSVGWTGDHGYTF; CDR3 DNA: TGTGCCAGCAGCGTAGGGTGGACAGGGGACCATGGCTACACCTTC
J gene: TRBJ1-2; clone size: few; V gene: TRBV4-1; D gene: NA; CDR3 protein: CASRKQDGSNYGYTF; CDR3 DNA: TGCGCCAGCAGGAAACAGGACGGCTCTAACTATGGCTACACCTTC
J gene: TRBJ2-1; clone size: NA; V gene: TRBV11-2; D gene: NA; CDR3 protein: CASSPRGDYNEQFF; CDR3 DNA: TGTGCCAGCAGCCCCCGCGGGGACTACAATGAGCAGTTCTTC
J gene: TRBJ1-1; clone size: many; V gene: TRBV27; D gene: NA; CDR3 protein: CASTPWAGDTEAFF; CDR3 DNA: TGTGCCAGCACCCCTTGGGCAGGGGACACTGAAGCTTTCTTT
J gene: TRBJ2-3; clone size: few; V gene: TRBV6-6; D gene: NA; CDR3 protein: CASSYSVRQILTDTQYF; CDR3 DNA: TGTGCCAGCAGTTACTCCGTACGTCAAATCTTGACGGATACGCAGTATTTT
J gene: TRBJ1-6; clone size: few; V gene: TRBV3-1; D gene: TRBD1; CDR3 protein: CATGTGLSPLHF; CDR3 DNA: TGTGCCACCGGGACAGGGCTTTCACCCCTCCACTTT
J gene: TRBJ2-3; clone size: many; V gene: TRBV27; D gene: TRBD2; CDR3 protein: CASSGGLAGARDTQYF; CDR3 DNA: TGTGCCAGCAGTGGGGGACTAGCGGGAGCAAGAGATACGCAGTATTTT
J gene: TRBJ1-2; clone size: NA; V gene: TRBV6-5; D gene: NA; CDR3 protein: CASSPPTGSGYTF; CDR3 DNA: TGTGCCAGCAGCCCCCCCACGGGGTCGGGCTACACCTTC
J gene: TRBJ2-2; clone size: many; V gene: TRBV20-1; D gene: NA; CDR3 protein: CSAKWRAAGELFF; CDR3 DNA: TGCAGTGCCAAGTGGAGGGCCGCCGGGGAGCTGTTTTTT
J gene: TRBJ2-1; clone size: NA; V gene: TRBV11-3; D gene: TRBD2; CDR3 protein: CASSLGISGTYNEQFF; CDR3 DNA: TGTGCCAGCAGCTTAGGAATTAGCGGGACCTACAATGAGCAGTTCTTC
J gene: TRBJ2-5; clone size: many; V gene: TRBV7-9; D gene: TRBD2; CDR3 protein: CASSFSTSGTETQYF; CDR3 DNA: TGTGCCAGCAGCTTCTCGACTAGCGGGACTGAGACCCAGTACTTC
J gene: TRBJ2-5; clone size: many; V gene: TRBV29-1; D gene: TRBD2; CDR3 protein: CSVDLAAQETQYF; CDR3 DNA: TGCAGCGTTGATCTAGCGGCCCAAGAGACCCAGTACTTC
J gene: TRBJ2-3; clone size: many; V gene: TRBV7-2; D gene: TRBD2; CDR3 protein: CASSPGGAADTQYF; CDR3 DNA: TGTGCCAGCAGCCCGGGAGGGGCGGCAGATACGCAGTATTTT
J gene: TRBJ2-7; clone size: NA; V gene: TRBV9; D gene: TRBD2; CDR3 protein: CASSALPAGEQYF; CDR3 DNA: TGTGCCAGCAGCGCCTTACCAGCGGGAGAGCAGTACTTC
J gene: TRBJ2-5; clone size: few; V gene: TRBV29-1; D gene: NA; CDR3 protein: CSFGETQYF; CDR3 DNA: TGCAGCTTTGGGGAGACCCAGTACTTC
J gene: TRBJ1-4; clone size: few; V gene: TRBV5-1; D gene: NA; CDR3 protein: CANSPKGGARTTRVEKLFF; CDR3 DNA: TGCGCCAACAGCCCCAAGGGTGGGGCCCGAACGACCCGCGTCGAAAAACTGTTTTTT
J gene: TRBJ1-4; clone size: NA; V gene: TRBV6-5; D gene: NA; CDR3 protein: CASSPGDTNEKLFF; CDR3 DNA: TGTGCCAGCAGTCCCGGGGACACCAATGAAAAACTGTTTTTT
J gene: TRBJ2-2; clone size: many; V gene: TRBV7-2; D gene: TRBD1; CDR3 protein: CASSIRDRGPGELFF; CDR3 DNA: TGTGCCAGCAGCATCCGGGACAGGGGGCCCGGGGAGCTGTTTTTT
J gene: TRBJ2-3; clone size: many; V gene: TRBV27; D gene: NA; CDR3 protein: CASSPRSHRLGADTQYF; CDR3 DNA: TGTGCCAGCAGTCCCAGGAGTCACCGACTAGGTGCAGATACGCAGTATTTT
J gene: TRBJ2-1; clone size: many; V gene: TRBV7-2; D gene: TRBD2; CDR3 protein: CASSSLAGNNEQFF; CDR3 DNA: TGTGCCAGCAGCAGTCTAGCGGGGAACAATGAGCAGTTCTTC
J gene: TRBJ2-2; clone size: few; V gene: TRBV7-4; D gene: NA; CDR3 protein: CASSLFPASNTGELFF; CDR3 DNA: TGTGCCAGCAGCTTATTTCCAGCCTCGAACACCGGGGAGCTGTTTTTT
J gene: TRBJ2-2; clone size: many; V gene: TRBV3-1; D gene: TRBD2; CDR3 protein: CASSQLPLLAGAPGELFF; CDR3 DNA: TGTGCCAGCAGCCAACTCCCACTACTAGCGGGAGCTCCCGGGGAGCTGTTTTTT
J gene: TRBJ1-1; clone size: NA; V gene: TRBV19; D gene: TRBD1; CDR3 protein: CASSIGDSGATEAFF; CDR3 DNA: TGTGCCAGTAGTATAGGGGACAGTGGGGCGACTGAAGCTTTCTTT
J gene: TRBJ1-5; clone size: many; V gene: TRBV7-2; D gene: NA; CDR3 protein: CASSLGPTQGNQPQHF; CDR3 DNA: TGTGCCAGCAGCTTAGGACCCACACAGGGAAATCAGCCCCAGCATTTT
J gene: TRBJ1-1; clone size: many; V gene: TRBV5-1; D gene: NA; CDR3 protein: CASSPLSGGTEAFF; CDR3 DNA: TGCGCCAGCAGCCCCCTGAGCGGGGGCACTGAAGCTTTCTTT
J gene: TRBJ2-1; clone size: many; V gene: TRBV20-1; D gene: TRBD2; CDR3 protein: CSEAGDEQFF; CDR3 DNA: TGCAGCGAAGCGGGAGACGAGCAGTTCTTC
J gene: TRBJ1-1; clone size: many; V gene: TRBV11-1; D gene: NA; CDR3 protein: CASSRQTTEAFF; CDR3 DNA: TGTGCCAGCAGCCGACAGACCACTGAAGCTTTCTTT
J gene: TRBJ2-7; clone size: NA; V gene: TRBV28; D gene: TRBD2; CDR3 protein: CASSLLAGYEQYF; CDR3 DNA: TGTGCCAGCAGTTTACTAGCGGGGTACGAGCAGTACTTC
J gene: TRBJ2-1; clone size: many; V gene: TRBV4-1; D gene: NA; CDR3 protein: CASSRRSGGVRDEQFF; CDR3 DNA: TGCGCCAGCAGCCGCAGGTCGGGGGGCGTCAGGGATGAGCAGTTCTTC
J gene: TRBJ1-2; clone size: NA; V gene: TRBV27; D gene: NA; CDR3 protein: CASSLSKTGYGYTF; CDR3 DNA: TGTGCCAGCAGTTTATCGAAAACGGGGTATGGCTACACCTTC
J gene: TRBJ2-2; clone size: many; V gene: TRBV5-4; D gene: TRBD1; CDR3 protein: CASSWDRGTGELFF; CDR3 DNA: TGTGCCAGCAGCTGGGACAGGGGGACCGGGGAGCTGTTTTTT
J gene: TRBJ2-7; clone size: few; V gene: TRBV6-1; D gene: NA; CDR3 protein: CASSEQGRLSYEQYF; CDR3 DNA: TGTGCCAGCAGTGAACAGGGTAGGCTCTCCTACGAGCAGTACTTC
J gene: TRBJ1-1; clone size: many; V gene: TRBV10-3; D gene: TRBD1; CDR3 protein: CAISEPGQGVPEAFF; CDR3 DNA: TGTGCCATCAGTGAGCCGGGACAGGGTGTCCCCGAAGCTTTCTTT
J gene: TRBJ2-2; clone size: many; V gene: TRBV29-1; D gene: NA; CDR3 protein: CSVGGGSNTGELFF; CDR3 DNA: TGCAGCGTTGGAGGGGGATCGAACACCGGGGAGCTGTTTTTT
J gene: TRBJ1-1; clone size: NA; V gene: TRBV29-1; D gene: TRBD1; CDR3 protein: CSVEAGGGTEAFF; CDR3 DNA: TGCAGCGTTGAGGCAGGGGGCGGAACTGAAGCTTTCTTT
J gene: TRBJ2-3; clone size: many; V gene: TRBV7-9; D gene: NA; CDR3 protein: CASSLAGKGGDTQYF; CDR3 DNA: TGTGCCAGCAGCTTAGCGGGAAAGGGCGGCGATACGCAGTATTTT
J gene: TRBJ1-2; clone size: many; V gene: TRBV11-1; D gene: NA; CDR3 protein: CASRRGSNYGYTF; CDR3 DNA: TGTGCCAGCAGGAGGGGGTCGAACTATGGCTACACCTTC
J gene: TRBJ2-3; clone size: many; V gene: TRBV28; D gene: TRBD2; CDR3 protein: CASRVSGRIDTQYF; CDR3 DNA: TGTGCCAGCAGGGTTAGCGGGAGAATAGATACGCAGTATTTT
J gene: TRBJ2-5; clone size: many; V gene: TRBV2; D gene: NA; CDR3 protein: CASSERAAVETQYF; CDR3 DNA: TGTGCCAGCAGTGAACGGGCGGCAGTGGAGACCCAGTACTTC
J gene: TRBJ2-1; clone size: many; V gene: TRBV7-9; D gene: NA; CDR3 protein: CASSLPGLPNEQFF; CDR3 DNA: TGTGCCAGCAGCCTTCCGGGACTCCCAAATGAGCAGTTCTTC
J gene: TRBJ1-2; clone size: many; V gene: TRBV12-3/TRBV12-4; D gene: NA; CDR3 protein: CASSLGRSYGYTF; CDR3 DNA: TGTGCCAGCAGTTTGGGACGGAGCTATGGCTACACCTTC
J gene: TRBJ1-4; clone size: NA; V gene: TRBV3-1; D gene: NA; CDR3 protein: CASSPSSTNEKLFF; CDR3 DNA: TGTGCCAGCAGCCCGAGTTCAACTAATGAAAAACTGTTTTTT